This entry lists 28 T cell receptor beta chains sequenced from one sample in a study of blood T cell repertoires in COVID-19. Using immunoSEQ multiplex PCR, the repertoire was profiled, and TCRdb retains in-frame clones only, with some absent. The profile shows under 75,000 clones, over 70% of them singletons. Sequencing input: peripheral blood. Receptor source: a man aged 55 to 70 with acute or convalescent COVID-19.

The chain recombines TRBV5-4 with TRBJ2-2; D might be TRBD2 (6 bases). CDR1 and CDR2 from the germline V gene are SGHNT and YYREEE (reference sequence). Trimming cost V 4 bases and J 0 bases, with 10 bases left between them. This CDR3 contains 15 residues. The CDR3 DNA reads as TGTGCCAGCAGCAGGGGACTGCCGAACACCGGGGAGCTGTTTTTT. This gives the protein CASSRGLPNTGELFF.

The chain carries TRBV19 and TRBJ1-1, with D tentatively TRBD1 (5 bases). Per the germline V gene, CDR1 is LNHDA and CDR2 is SQIVND (reference sequence). This CDR3 is 14 amino acids long. V lost 5 bases and J lost 5, with 15 bases in between. CDR3 coding DNA: TGTGCCAGTAGTCCCGTGTGGGGCCAGACTGAAGCTTTCTTT. This gives the protein CASSPVWGQTEAFF.

The chain carries TRBV7-2 and TRBJ2-5, with a tentative D call TRBD1 (5 bases). The V end lost 2 bases, the J end lost 3 bases, and 7 bases lay between the germline ends. This CDR3 region has 13 residues. Per the germline V gene, CDR1 is SGHTA and CDR2 is FQGNSA. The CDR3: CASSLTTEETQYF. Here the CDR3 DNA reads TGTGCCAGCAGCTTAACGACAGAAGAGACCCAGTACTTC.

The chain couples TRBV4-1 to TRBJ2-1; 9 bases map to TRBD2. J lost 7 bases, V lost 8 bases, and 9 bases had no gene match. The CDR3 extends over 14 amino acids. Germline lookup yields CDR1 MGHRA and CDR2 YSYEKL. The CDR3 coding sequence is TGCGCCAGCGCGACTAGCGGTGCGGAGAATGAGCAGTTCTTC. Residues: CASATSGAENEQFF.

The chain is built from TRBV10-1 and TRBJ2-1; 8 bases align to TRBD1. The germline V gene encodes CDR1 WNHNN and CDR2 SYGVQD (reference sequence). V shed 5 bases, J shed 6 bases, and the junction held 3 bases outside the gene matches. This CDR3 region has 13 residues. In DNA, the CDR3 is TGCGCCAGCAGTCTGGACAGGGCCAATGAGCAGTTCTTC. Its protein is CASSLDRANEQFF.

This clone was counted a single time. The chain is built from TRBV5-4 and TRBJ2-1; 9 bases fit TRBD2. V lost 2 bases to trimming and J lost 7 bases; unmatched junction nucleotides: 7. This CDR3 region has 15 residues. Per germline, CDR1 SGHNT and CDR2 YYREEE (reference sequence). CDR3 sequence: CASSFSGSIGNEQFF. Here the CDR3 DNA reads TGTGCCAGCAGCTTTAGCGGGAGTATAGGAAATGAGCAGTTCTTC.

The chain joins TRBV7-9 to TRBJ1-2, with D perhaps matching TRBD1 (5 bases). Trimming stripped 1 base from V and 1 base from J, with 7 bases between. There are 14 residues in the CDR3. Looked up from germline, CDR1 is SEHNR and CDR2 is FQNEAQ (reference sequence). The CDR3 region is CASSLEQVNYGYTF. The CDR3 coding sequence is TGTGCCAGCAGCTTAGAACAGGTTAACTATGGCTACACCTTC. Using reference TRBV7-9 and TRBJ1-2 for the parts outside the CDR3, the full variable domain is DTGVSQNPRHKITKRGQNVTFRCDPISEHNRLYWYRQTLGQGPEFLTYFQNEAQLEKSRLLSDRFSAERPKGSFSTLEIQRTEQGDSAMYLCASSLEQVNYGYTFGSGTRLTVV.

CDR3 nucleotides: TGTGCCAGCAGCCGGCGGGACTCGGTAGGAGAGACCCAGTACTTC. It encodes CASSRRDSVGETQYF. This chain joins TRBV7-9 and TRBJ2-5, with a tentative D call TRBD2 (6 bases). The CDR3 is 15 amino acids. Germline loops: CDR1 SEHNR, CDR2 FQNEAQ (reference sequence). Deletions cut 5 bases from V and 4 bases from J, with 17 bases between.

V usage is TRBV29-1 and J usage is TRBJ1-2; the match to TRBD1 covers 7 bases. J was trimmed by 2 bases and V by 4 bases; bases with no gene match: 4. The germline gives CDR1 SQVTM, CDR2 ANQGSEA. The CDR3 totals 13 residues. This CDR3 is CSVAVTGNYGYTF. CDR3 sequence (DNA): TGCAGCGTTGCGGTGACAGGGAACTATGGCTACACCTTC.

The rearrangement joins TRBV20-1 to TRBJ2-7, with 9 nucleotides matching TRBD2. The CDR3 has 14 amino acids. CDR1 DFQATT and CDR2 SNEGSKA come from the germline V gene (reference sequence). V shed 3 bases, J shed 6 bases, and the junction held 9 bases outside the gene matches. The CDR3 is CSASTGGGDLEQYV. In nucleotides, the CDR3 is TGCAGTGCTAGTACAGGCGGGGGGGACCTCGAGCAGTACGTC.

The rearrangement links TRBV3-1 (or the pseudogene TRBV3-2) to TRBJ1-1; no clear D. Per the germline V gene, CDR1 is LGHDT and CDR2 is YNNKEL (reference sequence). The CDR3 has 14 residues. The V end was cut by 3 bases, the J end by 4 bases, with 12 bases between. CDR3 protein: CASSQGGWRTEAFF. The CDR3 DNA reads as TGTGCCAGCAGCCAGGGAGGGTGGCGCACTGAAGCTTTCTTT.

The chain is built from TRBV7-3 and TRBJ2-2; D not certain. This CDR3 has 13 residues. In germline, CDR1 is SGHTA, CDR2 FQGTGA. Trimming left V 5 bases short and J 6 bases short, with 10 bases between. The CDR3 DNA sequence: TGTGCCAGCAGCCTCGACTGGTCCGGGGAGCTGTTTTTT. Translating it yields CASSLDWSGELFF.

The rearrangement uses TRBV7-9 and TRBJ2-3; D may be TRBD1 (6 bases). With 6 bases removed from V and 1 base from J, the gap between germline ends came to 14 bases. CDR1 and CDR2 from the germline V gene are SEHNR and FQNEAQ (reference sequence). CDR3 length: 15 residues. The CDR3: CASSLNRVGTDTQYF. The CDR3 DNA reads TGTGCCAGCAGTTTGAACAGGGTTGGCACAGATACGCAGTATTTT.

The CDR3 reads CATSEPSGFNQPQHF. The CDR3 DNA reads TGTGCCACCAGTGAGCCATCAGGATTCAATCAGCCCCAGCATTTT. The V and J genes are TRBV24-1 and TRBJ1-5; unclear D gene. V shed 4 bases and J shed 3 bases, with 12 bases lying between them. Germline lookup yields CDR1 KGHDR and CDR2 SFDVKD. The CDR3 sequence is 15 residues long.

There are a few counts of this clone. The chain joins TRBV5-1 to TRBJ2-7, with 11 positions matching TRBD1. The ends lost 6 bases at V and 3 bases at J; junction bases unmatched: 5. The CDR3 totals 14 residues. The germline gives CDR1 SGHRS, CDR2 YFSETQ. The CDR3 loop is CASTSGTGGYEQYF. The DNA for the CDR3 is TGCGCCAGCACCTCCGGGACAGGGGGCTACGAGCAGTACTTC.

This chain uses TRBV3-1 (or the pseudogene TRBV3-2) with TRBJ2-4, with 11 bases identical to TRBD2. Germline CDR1 is LGHDT and CDR2 is YNNKEL (reference sequence). This CDR3 spans 15 amino acids. V shed 3 bases, J shed 9 bases, and the junction held 7 bases outside the gene matches. The DNA for the CDR3 is TGTGCCAGCAGCCAGGACCTAGCGGGGGGAGGCATTCAGTACTTC. Translated, it gives CASSQDLAGGGIQYF.

This chain connects TRBV5-1 to TRBJ2-3; 7 positions agree with TRBD1. V was clipped by 3 bases and J by 0 bases; unmatched bases: 4. The CDR3 spans 15 residues. CDR1 SGHRS and CDR2 YFSETQ come from the germline V gene. This CDR3 is CASSYRDSSTDTQYF. The CDR3 coding sequence is TGCGCCAGCAGCTACCGGGACAGTAGCACAGATACGCAGTATTTT.

This clone was recorded once. The gene calls are TRBV5-6 and TRBJ2-1; 14 positions agree with TRBD2. CDR1 is SGHDT, CDR2 YYEEEE, per germline. The ends lost 4 bases at V and 6 bases at J; junction bases unmatched: 15. CDR3 size: 19 residues. CDR3 bases: TGTGCCAGCAGCGCCCTGGGACTAGCGGGAGATCAGGCCCCCAATGAGCAGTTCTTC. Its protein product is CASSALGLAGDQAPNEQFF.

A remark on this clone: Other nucleotide sequences in the sample specify the same CDR3. The J gene is TRBJ1-2, the V gene TRBV10-3, with a possible D match to TRBD1 (5 bases). Trimming pared 10 bases from V and 2 bases from J, leaving 8 bases between. Germline CDR1 reads ENHRY; CDR2 reads SYGVKD. CDR3 length equals 11 residues. In DNA, the CDR3 is TGTGCCACCGGGGGGAACTATGGCTACACCTTC. It encodes CATGGNYGYTF.

The chain links TRBV9 to TRBJ1-5; D uncertain. The V gene's germline CDR1 is SGDLS and CDR2 YYNGEE. This CDR3 has 15 amino acids. V was clipped by 1 base and J by 1 base, with 9 bases between them. The DNA of the CDR3 is TGTGCCAGCAGCGTAACCGGGGTCAGCAATCAGCCCCAGCATTTT. It codes for CASSVTGVSNQPQHF. Drawing the rest from reference TRBV9 and TRBJ1-5, the complete variable domain is DSGVTQTPKHLITATGQRVTLRCSPRSGDLSVYWYQQSLDQGLQFLIQYYNGEERAKGNILERFSAQQFPDLHSELNLSSLELGDSALYFCASSVTGVSNQPQHFGDGTRLSIL.

J is TRBJ1-2 and V is TRBV19; D is undetermined. Trimming removed 6 bases from V and 3 bases from J, with 8 bases in between. The CDR3 is 12 residues long. Germline CDR1 LNHDA, CDR2 SQIVND (reference sequence). The CDR3 nucleotides read TGTGCCAGTAGCAGATTGGACTATGGCTACACCTTC. It specifies CASSRLDYGYTF.

This chain links TRBV2 with TRBJ2-3; D ambiguous. V shed 4 bases and J shed 4 bases, with 12 bases lying between them. The CDR3 runs to 14 residues. Germline loops: CDR1 SNHLY, CDR2 FYNNEI. For the CDR3, the DNA is TGTGCCAGCAGTGGGGCCAGCCAGGCAGATACGCAGTATTTT. It codes for CASSGASQADTQYF.

The chain carries TRBV6-2 or TRBV6-3 and TRBJ2-1, with 9 bases matching TRBD2. Germline CDR1 and CDR2: MNHEY and SVGEGT. The trim removed 4 bases at V and 5 bases at J, leaving 3 bases unmatched. The CDR3 runs 14 residues. The CDR3 DNA follows: TGTGCCAGCAGTTCCGCGGGGGGGAACAATGAGCAGTTCTTC. Translated: CASSSAGGNNEQFF.

The chain couples TRBV5-1 to TRBJ1-2, with a possible D match to TRBD1 (5 bases). Germline V CDR1 and CDR2: SGHRS, YFSETQ. The V and J ends lost 4 bases and 1 base respectively, with 14 bases between them. CDR3 length: 15 amino acids. The CDR3 DNA sequence: TGCGCCAGCAGCGCTACTCCCAGGGTTAACTATGGCTACACCTTC. Translation: CASSATPRVNYGYTF.

V usage is TRBV4-1 and J usage is TRBJ1-5, with D maybe TRBD1 (5 bases). The germline CDR1 and CDR2 sequences are MGHRA and YSYEKL. The CDR3 sequence is 15 residues long. Trimming left V 3 bases short and J 4 bases short, with 13 bases between. The CDR3 sequence: CASSQQGSRNQPQHF. In nucleotides, the CDR3 is TGCGCCAGCAGCCAGCAGGGTTCTAGGAATCAGCCCCAGCATTTT.

CDR3 in amino acids: CASSVGLAGSYEQYF. CDR3 coding DNA: TGTGCCAGCAGCGTAGGACTAGCGGGCTCCTACGAGCAGTACTTC. This chain uses TRBV9 with TRBJ2-7, with TRBD2 matching 10 bases. There are 15 residues in the CDR3. With V trimmed by 0 bases and J by 0 bases, 0 bases remained unmatched. Looked up from germline, CDR1 is SGDLS and CDR2 is YYNGEE.

V is TRBV2 and J is TRBJ2-2, with 9 bases that match TRBD1. The CDR3 runs 14 residues. V lost 4 bases to trimming and J lost 4 bases; unmatched junction nucleotides: 1. Germline-derived CDR1 and CDR2 are SNHLY and FYNNEI. The CDR3 DNA sequence: TGTGCCAGCAGTGTGGACAGGGGCACCGGGGAGCTGTTTTTT. Its translation: CASSVDRGTGELFF.

The gene calls are TRBV18 and TRBJ1-1; TRBD1 is a possible D gene (6 bases). Germline V gene sequence: CDR1 KGHSH, CDR2 LQKENI. Trimming removed 2 bases from V and 1 base from J, with 11 bases in between. The CDR3 length is 15 residues. The CDR3 region is CASSPRTGRNTEAFF. The CDR3 region has the DNA TGTGCCAGCTCACCAAGAACAGGGCGGAACACTGAAGCTTTCTTT.